This entry lists 9 T cell receptor beta chains sequenced from one sample in a study of blood T cells in healthy people across ages. With a J-beta primer mix and a sample-barcoded 5' primer, a second PCR ran about 6 to 11 cycles. MiXCR, applied by TCRdb to the 5' RACE reads, yields one record per CDR3 protein. The data contain roughly 700,000 distinct CDR3 sequences, around 25% of them seen just once; the ten biggest clones take up around 9.2%. In addition, the sample was reused for a study of T cells of mothers and their children.

The material sequenced was blood. Source of these receptors: a boy younger than 18 in good health.

This clonotype was observed a few times. The V and J genes are TRBV5-1 and TRBJ2-5; 11 bases line up with TRBD2. V was clipped by 2 bases and J by 5 bases; unmatched bases: 11. The CDR3 has 17 residues. Looked up from germline, CDR1 is SGHRS and CDR2 is YFSETQ. Written as DNA, the CDR3 is TGCGCCAGCAGCTTCTCGACTAGCGGGGCCTTAGGGGAGACCCAGTACTTC. This translates into CASSFSTSGALGETQYF.

As regards this clonotype: At one end the junction does not follow the germline gene, possibly because of a read error. V is TRBV7-6 and J is TRBJ2-5; 12 nucleotides align to TRBD2. Germline V gives CDR1 SGHVS, CDR2 FNYEAQ. The CDR3 runs to 16 residues. DNA for the CDR3: TGTGCCGGCAGCTTTCGCCTAGCGGGAGGGGGGGAGACCCAGTACTTC. Translated, it gives CAGSFRLAGGGETQYF.

This sequence joins TRBV10-3 and TRBJ2-1; D is unresolved. The J call may not be correct, given that the DNA end is closer to TRBJ2-5. The CDR3 covers 15 residues. Germline CDR1 is ENHRY and CDR2 is SYGVKD. CDR3 region: CAIRAEERRQETQYF. The CDR3, as DNA: TGTGCCATCAGGGCAGAGGAGCGACGACAAGAGACCCAGTACTTC.

This clonotype was seen a handful of times. V is TRBV2 and J is TRBJ2-7; D perhaps matches TRBD1 (6 bases). The CDR3 totals 13 residues. V was pared by 5 bases and J by 6 bases, with 14 bases between. CDR1 is SNHLY and CDR2 is FYNNEI in the germline V gene. The CDR3 is CASSWNREAEQYF. The CDR3 DNA follows: TGTGCCAGCAGTTGGAACAGGGAAGCCGAGCAGTACTTC.

This clonotype showed up just a few times. This chain uses TRBV6-1 with TRBJ1-5; D unclear. Per germline, CDR1 MNHNS and CDR2 SASEGT. This CDR3 region has 15 residues. Trimming pared 3 bases from V and 0 bases from J, leaving 9 bases between. Written as DNA, the CDR3 is TGTGCCAGCAGTGACTCCTTATATAGCAATCAGCCCCAGCATTTT. Amino acid sequence: CASSDSLYSNQPQHF.

This rearrangement joins TRBV10-1 to TRBJ2-1; 11 nucleotides align to TRBD1. Trimming cost V 2 bases and J 7 bases; bases outside gene matches: 7. The length of the CDR3 is 16 residues. Germline V gene lookup returns CDR1 WNHNN and CDR2 SYGVQD (reference sequence). The CDR3: CASSEPGQGARNEQFF. In DNA form, the CDR3 reads TGCGCCAGCAGTGAGCCCGGACAGGGGGCGCGAAATGAGCAGTTCTTC.

This clonotype was detected a few times. V and J are TRBV29-1 and TRBJ1-2; 7 nucleotides agree with TRBD1. CDR1 and CDR2 (germline): SQVTM, ANQGSEA. J lost 4 bases, V lost 4 bases, and 6 bases had no gene match. The CDR3 totals 13 residues. As DNA, the CDR3 is TGCAGCGTTGTGACAGGGACCTTCTATGGCTACACCTTC. Amino acid sequence: CSVVTGTFYGYTF.

The chain has TRBV15 and TRBJ2-1; D is perhaps TRBD1 (5 bases). Germline V gene sequence: CDR1 LNHNV, CDR2 YYDKDF (reference sequence). Trimming pared 5 bases from V and 1 base from J, leaving 9 bases between. This CDR3 spans 14 amino acids. This chain's CDR3 is CATSGTGSYNEQFF. The CDR3 DNA reads as TGTGCCACCAGCGGAACAGGTTCCTACAATGAGCAGTTCTTC.

This clonotype was picked up a small number of times. This chain connects TRBV28 to TRBJ2-7; D is ambiguous. Per the germline V gene, CDR1 is MDHEN and CDR2 is SYDVKM. The CDR3 spans 14 residues. The V and J ends lost 3 bases and 2 bases respectively, with 11 bases between them. The CDR3 DNA reads TGTGCCAGCAGTTTGAGACTTAGACCCTACGAGCAGTACTTC. The encoded protein is CASSLRLRPYEQYF.